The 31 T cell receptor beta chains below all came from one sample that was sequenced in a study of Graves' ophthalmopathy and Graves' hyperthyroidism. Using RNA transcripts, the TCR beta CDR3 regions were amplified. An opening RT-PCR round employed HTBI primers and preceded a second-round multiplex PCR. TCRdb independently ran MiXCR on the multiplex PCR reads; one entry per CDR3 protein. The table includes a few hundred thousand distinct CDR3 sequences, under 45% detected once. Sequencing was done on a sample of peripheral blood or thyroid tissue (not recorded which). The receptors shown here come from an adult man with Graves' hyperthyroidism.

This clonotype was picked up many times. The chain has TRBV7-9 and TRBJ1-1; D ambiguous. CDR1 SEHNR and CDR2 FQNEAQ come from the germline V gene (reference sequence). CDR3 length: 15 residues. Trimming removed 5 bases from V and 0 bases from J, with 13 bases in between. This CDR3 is CASSAQLTVNTEAFF. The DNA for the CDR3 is TGTGCCAGCAGCGCGCAATTGACGGTGAACACTGAAGCTTTCTTT.

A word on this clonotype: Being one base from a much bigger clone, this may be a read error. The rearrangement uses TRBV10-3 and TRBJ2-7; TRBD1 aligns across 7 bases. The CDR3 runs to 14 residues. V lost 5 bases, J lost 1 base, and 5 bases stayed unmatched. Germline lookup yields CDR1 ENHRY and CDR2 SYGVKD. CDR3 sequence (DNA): TGTGCCATCAGTTACTCACAGGGGTCCTACGAGCAGTACTTC. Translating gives CAISYSQGSYEQYF.

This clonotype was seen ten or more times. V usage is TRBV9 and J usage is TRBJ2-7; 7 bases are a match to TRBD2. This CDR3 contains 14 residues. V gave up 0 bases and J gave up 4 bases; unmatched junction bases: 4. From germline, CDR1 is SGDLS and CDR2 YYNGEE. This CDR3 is CASSVASGNYEQYF. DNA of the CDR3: TGTGCCAGCAGCGTAGCTAGCGGCAATTACGAGCAGTACTTC.

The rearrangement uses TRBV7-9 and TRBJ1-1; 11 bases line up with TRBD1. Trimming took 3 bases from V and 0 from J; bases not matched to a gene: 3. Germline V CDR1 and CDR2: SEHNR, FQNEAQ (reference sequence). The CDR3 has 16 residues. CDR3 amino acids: CASSFRDRGVNTEAFF. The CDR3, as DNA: TGTGCCAGCAGCTTCCGGGACAGGGGGGTGAACACTGAAGCTTTCTTT. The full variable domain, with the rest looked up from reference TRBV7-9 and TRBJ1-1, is DTGVSQNPRHKITKRGQNVTFRCDPISEHNRLYWYRQTLGQGPEFLTYFQNEAQLEKSRLLSDRFSAERPKGSFSTLEIQRTEQGDSAMYLCASSFRDRGVNTEAFFGQGTRLTVV.

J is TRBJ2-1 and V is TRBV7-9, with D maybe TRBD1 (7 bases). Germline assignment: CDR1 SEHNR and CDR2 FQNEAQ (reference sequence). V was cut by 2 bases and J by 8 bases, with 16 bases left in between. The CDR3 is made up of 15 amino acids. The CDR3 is CASSLRAGGLDEQFF. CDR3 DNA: TGTGCCAGCAGCTTAAGGGCAGGGGGGTTGGATGAGCAGTTCTTC.

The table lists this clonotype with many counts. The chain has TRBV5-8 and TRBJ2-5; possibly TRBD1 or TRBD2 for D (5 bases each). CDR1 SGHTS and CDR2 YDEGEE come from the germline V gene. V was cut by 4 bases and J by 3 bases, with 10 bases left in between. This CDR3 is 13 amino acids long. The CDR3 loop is CASSRGPKETQYF. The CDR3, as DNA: TGTGCCAGCAGCAGGGGACCGAAAGAGACCCAGTACTTC.

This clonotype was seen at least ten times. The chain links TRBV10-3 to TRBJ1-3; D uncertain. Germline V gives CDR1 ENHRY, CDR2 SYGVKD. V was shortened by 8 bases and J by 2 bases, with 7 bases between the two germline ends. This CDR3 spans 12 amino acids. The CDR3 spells CAILSTGNTIYF. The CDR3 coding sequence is TGTGCCATCCTAAGTACTGGAAACACCATATATTTT.

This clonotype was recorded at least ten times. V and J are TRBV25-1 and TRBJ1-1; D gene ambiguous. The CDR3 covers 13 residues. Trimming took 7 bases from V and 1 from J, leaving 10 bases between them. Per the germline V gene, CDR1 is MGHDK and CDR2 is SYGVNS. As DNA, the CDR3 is TGTGCCAGCATCGCGGTATCGAACACTGAAGCTTTCTTT. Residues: CASIAVSNTEAFF.

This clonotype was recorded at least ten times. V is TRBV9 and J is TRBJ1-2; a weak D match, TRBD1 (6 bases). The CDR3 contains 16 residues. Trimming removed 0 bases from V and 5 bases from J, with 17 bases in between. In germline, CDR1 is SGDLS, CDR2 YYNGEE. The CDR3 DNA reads TGTGCCAGCAGCGTAGGGGTCCTACAGGGTAGATATGGCTACACCTTC. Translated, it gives CASSVGVLQGRYGYTF.

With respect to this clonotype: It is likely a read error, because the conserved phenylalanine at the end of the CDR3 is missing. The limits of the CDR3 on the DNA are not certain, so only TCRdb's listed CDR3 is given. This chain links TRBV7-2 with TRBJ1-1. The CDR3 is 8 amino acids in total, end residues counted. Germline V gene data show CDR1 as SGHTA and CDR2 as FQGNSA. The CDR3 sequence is CASSLEAS.

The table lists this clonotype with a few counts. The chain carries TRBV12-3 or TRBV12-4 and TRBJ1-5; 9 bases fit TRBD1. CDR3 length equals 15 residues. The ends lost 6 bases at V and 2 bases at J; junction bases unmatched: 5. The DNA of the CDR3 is TGTGCCAGCAGGGACAGGGGAGGAGGCAATCAGCCCCAGCATTTT. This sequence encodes CASRDRGGGNQPQHF.

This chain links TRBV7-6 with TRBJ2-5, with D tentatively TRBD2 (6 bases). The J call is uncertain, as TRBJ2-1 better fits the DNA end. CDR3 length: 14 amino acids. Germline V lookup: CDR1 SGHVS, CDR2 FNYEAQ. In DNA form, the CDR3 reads TGTGCCAGCAGCTTCGGGCGGGAAAACAATGAGCAGTTCTTC. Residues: CASSFGRENNEQFF.

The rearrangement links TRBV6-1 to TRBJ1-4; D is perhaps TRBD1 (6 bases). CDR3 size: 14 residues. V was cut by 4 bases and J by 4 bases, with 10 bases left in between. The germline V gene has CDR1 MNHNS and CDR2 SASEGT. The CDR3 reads CASSAQGLNEKLFF. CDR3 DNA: TGTGCCAGCAGTGCTCAGGGGCTTAATGAAAAACTGTTTTTT.

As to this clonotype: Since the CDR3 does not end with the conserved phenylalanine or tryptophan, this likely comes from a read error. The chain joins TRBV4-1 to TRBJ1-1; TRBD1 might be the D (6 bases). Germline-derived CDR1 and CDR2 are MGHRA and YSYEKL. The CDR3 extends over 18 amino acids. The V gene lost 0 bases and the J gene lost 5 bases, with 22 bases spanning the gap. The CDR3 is CASSQDAWGQSRDTEAFL. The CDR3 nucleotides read TGCGCCAGCAGCCAAGATGCTTGGGGGCAGTCGAGGGATACTGAAGCTTTCCTT.

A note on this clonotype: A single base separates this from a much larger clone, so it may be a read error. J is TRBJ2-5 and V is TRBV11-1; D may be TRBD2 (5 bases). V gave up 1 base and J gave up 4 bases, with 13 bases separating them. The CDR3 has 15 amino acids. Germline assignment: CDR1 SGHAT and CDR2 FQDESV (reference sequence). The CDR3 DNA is TGTGCCAGCAGCTTAGAGGAGGCGCAGGCAGAGACCCAGTACTTC. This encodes CASSLEEAQAETQYF. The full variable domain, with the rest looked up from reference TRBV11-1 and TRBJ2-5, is EAEVAQSPRYKITEKSQAVAFWCDPISGHATLYWYRQILGQGPELLVQFQDESVVDDSQLPKDRFSAERLKGVDSTLKIQPAELGDSAMYLCASSLEEAQAETQYFGPGTRLLVL.

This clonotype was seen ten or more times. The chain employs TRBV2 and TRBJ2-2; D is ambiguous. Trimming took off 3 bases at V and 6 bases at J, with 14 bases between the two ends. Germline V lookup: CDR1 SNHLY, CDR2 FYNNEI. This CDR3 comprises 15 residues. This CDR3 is CASSEIGGISGELFF. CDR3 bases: TGTGCCAGCAGTGAGATCGGTGGGATATCCGGGGAGCTGTTTTTT.

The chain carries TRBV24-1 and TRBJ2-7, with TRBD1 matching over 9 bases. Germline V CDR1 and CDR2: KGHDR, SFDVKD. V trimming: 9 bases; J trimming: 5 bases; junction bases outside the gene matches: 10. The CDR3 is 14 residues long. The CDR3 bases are TGTGCCACCGCCGAAGCGGACAGGGGCCACGAGCAGTACTTC. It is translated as CATAEADRGHEQYF.

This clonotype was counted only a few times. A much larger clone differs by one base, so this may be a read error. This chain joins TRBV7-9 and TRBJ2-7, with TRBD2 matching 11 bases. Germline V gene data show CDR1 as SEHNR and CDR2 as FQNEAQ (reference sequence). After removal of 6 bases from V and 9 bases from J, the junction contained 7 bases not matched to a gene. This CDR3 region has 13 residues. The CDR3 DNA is TGTGCCAGCAGGGGAGGGACTAGCGGAGGGCAGTACTTC. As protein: CASRGGTSGGQYF.

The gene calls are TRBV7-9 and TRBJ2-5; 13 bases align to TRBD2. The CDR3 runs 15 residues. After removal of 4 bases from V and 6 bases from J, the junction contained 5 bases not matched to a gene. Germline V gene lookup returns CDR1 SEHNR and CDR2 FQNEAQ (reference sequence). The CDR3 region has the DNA TGTGCCAGCAGCTCACTAGCGGGAGGGTGGAAGACCCAGTACTTC. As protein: CASSSLAGGWKTQYF.

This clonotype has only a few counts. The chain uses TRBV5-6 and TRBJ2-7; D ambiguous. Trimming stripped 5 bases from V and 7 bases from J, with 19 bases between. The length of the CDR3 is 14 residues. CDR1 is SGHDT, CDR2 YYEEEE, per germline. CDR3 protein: CASSPPGIYEEQYF. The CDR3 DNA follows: TGTGCCAGCAGTCCACCTGGGATCTACGAGGAGCAGTACTTC.

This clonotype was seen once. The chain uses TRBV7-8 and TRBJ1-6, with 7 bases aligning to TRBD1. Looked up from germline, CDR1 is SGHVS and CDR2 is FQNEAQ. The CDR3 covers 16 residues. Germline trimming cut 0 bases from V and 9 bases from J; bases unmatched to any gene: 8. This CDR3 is CASSLAPKGGGSPLHF. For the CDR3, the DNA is TGTGCCAGCAGCTTAGCGCCGAAAGGGGGCGGTTCACCCCTCCACTTT.

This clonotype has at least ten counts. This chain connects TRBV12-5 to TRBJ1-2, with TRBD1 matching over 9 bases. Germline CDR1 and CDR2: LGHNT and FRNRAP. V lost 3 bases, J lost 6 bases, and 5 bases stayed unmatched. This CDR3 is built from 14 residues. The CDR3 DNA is TGTGCTAGTGGTTTTGACAGGGGGAAGCATGGCTACACCTTC. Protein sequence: CASGFDRGKHGYTF.

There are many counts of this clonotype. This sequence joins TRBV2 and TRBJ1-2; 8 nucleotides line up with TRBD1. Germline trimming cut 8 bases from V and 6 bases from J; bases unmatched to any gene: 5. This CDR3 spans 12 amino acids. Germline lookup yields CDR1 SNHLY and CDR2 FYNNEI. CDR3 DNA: TGTGCCAGCGTAGGGACAGGCCATGGCTACACCTTC. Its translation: CASVGTGHGYTF.

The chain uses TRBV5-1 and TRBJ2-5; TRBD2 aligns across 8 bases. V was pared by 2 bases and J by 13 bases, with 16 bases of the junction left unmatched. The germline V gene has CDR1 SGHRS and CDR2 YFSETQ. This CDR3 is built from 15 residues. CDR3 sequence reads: CASSFPGGVPPGLYF. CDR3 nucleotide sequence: TGCGCCAGCAGCTTCCCGGGAGGGGTTCCACCTGGCTTGTACTTC.

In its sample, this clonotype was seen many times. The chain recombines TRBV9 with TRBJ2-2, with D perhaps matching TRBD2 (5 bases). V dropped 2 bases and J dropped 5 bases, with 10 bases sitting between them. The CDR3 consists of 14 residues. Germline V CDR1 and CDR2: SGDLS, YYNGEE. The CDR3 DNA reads TGTGCCAGCAGCGTGGCAGCGGATACCGGGGAGCTGTTTTTT. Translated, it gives CASSVAADTGELFF.

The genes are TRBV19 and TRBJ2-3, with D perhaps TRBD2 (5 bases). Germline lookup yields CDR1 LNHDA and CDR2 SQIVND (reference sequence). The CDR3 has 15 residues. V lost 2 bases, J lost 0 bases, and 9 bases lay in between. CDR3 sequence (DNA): TGTGCCAGTAGTATAAGTGGACTTAGCACAGATACGCAGTATTTT. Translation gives CASSISGLSTDTQYF.

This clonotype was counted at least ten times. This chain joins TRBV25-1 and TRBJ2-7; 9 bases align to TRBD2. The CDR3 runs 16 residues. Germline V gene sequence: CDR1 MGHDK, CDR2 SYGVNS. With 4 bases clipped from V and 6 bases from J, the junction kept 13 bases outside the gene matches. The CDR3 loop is CASSGLSSGKLGEQYF. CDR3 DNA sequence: TGTGCCAGCAGTGGCCTATCTAGCGGGAAACTGGGCGAGCAGTACTTC.

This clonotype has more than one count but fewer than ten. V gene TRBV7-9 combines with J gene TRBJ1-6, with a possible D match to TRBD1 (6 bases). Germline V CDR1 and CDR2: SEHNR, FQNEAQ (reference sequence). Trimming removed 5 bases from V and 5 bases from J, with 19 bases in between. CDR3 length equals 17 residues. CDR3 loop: CASSQAVAGEHNSPLHF. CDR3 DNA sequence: TGTGCCAGCAGCCAAGCGGTCGCAGGGGAACATAATTCACCCCTCCACTTT.

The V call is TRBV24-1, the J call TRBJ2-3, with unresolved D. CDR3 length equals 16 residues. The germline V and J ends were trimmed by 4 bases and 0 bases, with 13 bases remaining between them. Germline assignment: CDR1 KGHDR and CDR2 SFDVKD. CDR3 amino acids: CATSEDGRISTDTQYF. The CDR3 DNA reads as TGTGCCACCAGTGAAGACGGACGGATTAGCACAGATACGCAGTATTTT.

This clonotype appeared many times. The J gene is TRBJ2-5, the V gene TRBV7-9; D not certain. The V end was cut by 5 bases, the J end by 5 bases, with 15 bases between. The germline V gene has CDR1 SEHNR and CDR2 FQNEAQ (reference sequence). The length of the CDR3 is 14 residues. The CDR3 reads CASSPVLGLETQYF. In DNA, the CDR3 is TGTGCCAGCAGCCCCGTGTTGGGGTTGGAGACCCAGTACTTC.

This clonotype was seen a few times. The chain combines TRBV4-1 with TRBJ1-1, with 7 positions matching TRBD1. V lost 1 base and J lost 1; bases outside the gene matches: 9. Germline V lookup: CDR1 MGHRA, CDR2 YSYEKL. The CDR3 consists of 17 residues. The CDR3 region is CASSQATGRYWNTEAFF. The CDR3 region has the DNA TGCGCCAGCAGCCAAGCGACAGGGAGGTATTGGAACACTGAAGCTTTCTTT.